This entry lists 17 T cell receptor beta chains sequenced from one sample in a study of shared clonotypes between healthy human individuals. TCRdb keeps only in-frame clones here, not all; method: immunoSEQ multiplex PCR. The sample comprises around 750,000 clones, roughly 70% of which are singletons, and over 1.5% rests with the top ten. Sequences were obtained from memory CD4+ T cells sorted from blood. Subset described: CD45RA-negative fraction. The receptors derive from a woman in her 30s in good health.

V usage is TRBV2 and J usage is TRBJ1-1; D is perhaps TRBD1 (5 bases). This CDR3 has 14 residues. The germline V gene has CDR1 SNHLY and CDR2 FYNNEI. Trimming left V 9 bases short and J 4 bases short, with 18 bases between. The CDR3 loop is CASLGQGLGTEAFF. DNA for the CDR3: TGTGCCAGTCTAGGGCAGGGCTTGGGCACTGAAGCTTTCTTT.

The CDR3 nucleotides read TGTGCCAGCAGCTCAGTCACGGGACAGGGGGTTGGCGGGGAGCTGTTTTTT. Amino acid sequence: CASSSVTGQGVGGELFF. The rearrangement uses TRBV11-2 and TRBJ2-2, with 11 positions matching TRBD1. The CDR3 has 17 residues. The junction had 11 bases not matched to a gene; V was cut back by 4 bases and J by 7 bases. Germline V gene sequence: CDR1 SGHAT, CDR2 FQNNGV.

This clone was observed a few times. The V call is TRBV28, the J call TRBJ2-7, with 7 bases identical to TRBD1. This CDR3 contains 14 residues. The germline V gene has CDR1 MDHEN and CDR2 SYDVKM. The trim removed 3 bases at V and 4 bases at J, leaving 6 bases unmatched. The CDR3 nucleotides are TGTGCCAGCAGTTTTTTCGGGACAGAGTACGAGCAGTACTTC. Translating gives CASSFFGTEYEQYF.

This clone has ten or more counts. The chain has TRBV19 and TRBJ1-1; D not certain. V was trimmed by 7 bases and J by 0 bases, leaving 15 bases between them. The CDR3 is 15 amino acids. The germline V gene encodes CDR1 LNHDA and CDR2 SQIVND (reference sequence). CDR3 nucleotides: TGTGCCAGTACCTACGACGGACGGATGAACACTGAAGCTTTCTTT. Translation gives CASTYDGRMNTEAFF.

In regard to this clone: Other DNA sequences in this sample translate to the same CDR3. CDR3 DNA: TGCGCCAGCAGCTTGACGGGACCCAGCACAGATACGCAGTATTTT. Protein product: CASSLTGPSTDTQYF. V usage is TRBV5-1 and J usage is TRBJ2-3; TRBD1 or TRBD2 may be the D gene (5 bases each). Trimming removed 1 base from V and 0 bases from J, with 9 bases in between. Germline V gives CDR1 SGHRS, CDR2 YFSETQ. The CDR3 is 15 amino acids.

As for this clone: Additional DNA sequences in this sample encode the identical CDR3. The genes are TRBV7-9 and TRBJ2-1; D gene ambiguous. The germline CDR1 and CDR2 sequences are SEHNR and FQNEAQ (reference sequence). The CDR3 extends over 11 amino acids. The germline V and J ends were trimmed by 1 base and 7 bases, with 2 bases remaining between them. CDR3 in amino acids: CASSLGNEQFF. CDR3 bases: TGTGCCAGCAGCTTAGGTAATGAGCAGTTCTTC.

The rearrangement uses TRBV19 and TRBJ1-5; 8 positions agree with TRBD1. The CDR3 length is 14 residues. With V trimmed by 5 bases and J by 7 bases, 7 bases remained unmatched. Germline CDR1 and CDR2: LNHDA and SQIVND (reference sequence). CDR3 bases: TGTGCCAGTAGTTTAACAGGGGGAAGACAGCCCCAGCATTTT. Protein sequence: CASSLTGGRQPQHF.

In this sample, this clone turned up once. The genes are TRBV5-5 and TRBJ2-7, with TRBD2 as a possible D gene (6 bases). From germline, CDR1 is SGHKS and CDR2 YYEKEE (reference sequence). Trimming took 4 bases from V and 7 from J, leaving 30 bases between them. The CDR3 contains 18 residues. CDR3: CASSQGETGEPSFKEQYF. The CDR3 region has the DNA TGTGCCAGCAGCCAGGGAGAAACGGGAGAGCCCTCTTTTAAAGAGCAGTACTTC.

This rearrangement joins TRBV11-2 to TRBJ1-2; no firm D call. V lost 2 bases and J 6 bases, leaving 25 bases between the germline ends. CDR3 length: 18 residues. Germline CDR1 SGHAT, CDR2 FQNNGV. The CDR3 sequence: CASSLFGPETVGGDGYTF. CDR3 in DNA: TGTGCCAGCAGCTTATTCGGTCCGGAAACAGTCGGTGGAGATGGCTACACCTTC.

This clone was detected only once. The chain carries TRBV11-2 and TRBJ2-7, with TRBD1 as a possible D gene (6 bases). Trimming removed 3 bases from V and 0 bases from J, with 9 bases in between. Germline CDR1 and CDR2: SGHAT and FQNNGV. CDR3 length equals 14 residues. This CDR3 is CASSFDRHSYEQYF. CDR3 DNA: TGTGCCAGCAGCTTTGACAGGCACTCCTACGAGCAGTACTTC.

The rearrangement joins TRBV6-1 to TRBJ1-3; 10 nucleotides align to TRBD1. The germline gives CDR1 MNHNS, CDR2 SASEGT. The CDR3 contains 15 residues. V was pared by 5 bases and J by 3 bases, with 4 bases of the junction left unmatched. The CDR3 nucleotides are TGTGCCAGCAGTCGACAGGGGGCAATTGGAAACACCATATATTTT. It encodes CASSRQGAIGNTIYF.

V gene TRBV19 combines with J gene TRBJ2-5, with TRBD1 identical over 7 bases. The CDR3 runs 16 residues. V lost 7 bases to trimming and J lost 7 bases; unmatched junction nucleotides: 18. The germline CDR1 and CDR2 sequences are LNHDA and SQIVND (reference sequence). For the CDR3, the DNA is TGTGCCAGTACCCAAGCCCCTCCGGGACAGCGCGGGACCCAGTACTTC. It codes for CASTQAPPGQRGTQYF.

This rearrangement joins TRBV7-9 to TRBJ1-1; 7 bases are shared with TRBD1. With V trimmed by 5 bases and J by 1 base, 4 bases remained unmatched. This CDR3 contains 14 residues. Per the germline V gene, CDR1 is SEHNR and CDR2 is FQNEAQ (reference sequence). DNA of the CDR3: TGTGCCAGCAGCAACGACAGGGCGAACACTGAAGCTTTCTTT. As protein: CASSNDRANTEAFF.

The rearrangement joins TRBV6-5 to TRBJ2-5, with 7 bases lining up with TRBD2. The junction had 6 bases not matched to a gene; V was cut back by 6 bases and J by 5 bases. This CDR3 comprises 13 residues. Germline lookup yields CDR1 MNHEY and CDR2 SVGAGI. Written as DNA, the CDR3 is TGTGCCAGCAGGGGAGGGCGGCGGGAGACCCAGTACTTC. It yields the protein CASRGGRRETQYF.

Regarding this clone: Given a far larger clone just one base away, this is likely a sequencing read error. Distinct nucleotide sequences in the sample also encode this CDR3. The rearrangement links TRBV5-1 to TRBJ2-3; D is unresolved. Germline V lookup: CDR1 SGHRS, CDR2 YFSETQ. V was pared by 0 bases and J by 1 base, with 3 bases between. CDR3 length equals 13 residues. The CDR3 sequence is CASSLAGTDTQYF. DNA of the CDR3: TGCGCCAGCAGCTTGGCTGGCACAGATACGCAGTATTTT. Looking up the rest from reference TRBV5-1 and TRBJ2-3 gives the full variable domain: KAGVTQTPRYLIKTRGQQVTLSCSPISGHRSVSWYQQTPGQGLQFLFEYFSETQRNKGNFPGRFSGRQFSNSRSEMNVSTLELGDSALYLCASSLAGTDTQYFGPGTRLTVL.

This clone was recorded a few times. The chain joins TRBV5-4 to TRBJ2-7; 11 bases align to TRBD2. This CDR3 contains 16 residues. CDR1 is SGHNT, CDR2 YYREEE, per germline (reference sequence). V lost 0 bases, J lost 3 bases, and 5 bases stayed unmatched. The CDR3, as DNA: TGTGCCAGCAGCTTGGGGGGACTAGCGGCGAACTACGAGCAGTACTTC. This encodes CASSLGGLAANYEQYF.

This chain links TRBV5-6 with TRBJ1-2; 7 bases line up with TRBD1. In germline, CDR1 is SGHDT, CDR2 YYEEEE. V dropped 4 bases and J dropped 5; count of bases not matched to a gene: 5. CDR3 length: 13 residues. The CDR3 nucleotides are TGTGCCAGCAGCACCGGGACAGAATATGGCTACACCTTC. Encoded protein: CASSTGTEYGYTF.